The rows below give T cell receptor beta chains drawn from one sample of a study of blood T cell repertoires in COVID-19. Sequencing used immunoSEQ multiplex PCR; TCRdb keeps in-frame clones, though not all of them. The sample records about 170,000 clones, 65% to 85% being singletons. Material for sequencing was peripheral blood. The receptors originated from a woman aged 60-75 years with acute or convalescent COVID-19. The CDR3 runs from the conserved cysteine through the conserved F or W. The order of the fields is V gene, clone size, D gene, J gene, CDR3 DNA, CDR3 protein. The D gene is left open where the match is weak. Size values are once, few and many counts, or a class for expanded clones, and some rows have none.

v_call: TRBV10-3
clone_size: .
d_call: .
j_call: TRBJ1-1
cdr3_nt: TGTGCCATCAGTGATTGGTCAGGGAAAGGGATGAACACTGAAGCTTTCTTT
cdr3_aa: CAISDWSGKGMNTEAFF

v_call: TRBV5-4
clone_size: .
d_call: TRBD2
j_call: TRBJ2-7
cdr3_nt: TGTGCCAGCAGCCCAAGCGGGGGGACCTACGAGCAGTACTTC
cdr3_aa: CASSPSGGTYEQYF

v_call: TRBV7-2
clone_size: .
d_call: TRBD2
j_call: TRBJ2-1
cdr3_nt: TGTGCCAGCAGCTTAGCTCTAGCGGGGGGGCCTTACAATGAGCAGTTCTTC
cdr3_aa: CASSLALAGGPYNEQFF

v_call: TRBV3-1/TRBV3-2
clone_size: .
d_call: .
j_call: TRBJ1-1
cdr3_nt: TGTGCCAGCAGCCAAGGGGACACGTCCACTGAAGCTTTCTTT
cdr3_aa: CASSQGDTSTEAFF

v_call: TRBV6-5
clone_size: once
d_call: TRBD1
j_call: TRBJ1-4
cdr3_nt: TGTGCCAGCAGTACTGGACAGGGCGGAAAACTGTTTTTT
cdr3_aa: CASSTGQGGKLFF

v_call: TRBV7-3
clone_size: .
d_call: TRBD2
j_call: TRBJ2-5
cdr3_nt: TGTGCCAGCAGCTACTCTAGCGGGGGAGGGGAGACCCAGTACTTC
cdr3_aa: CASSYSSGGGETQYF

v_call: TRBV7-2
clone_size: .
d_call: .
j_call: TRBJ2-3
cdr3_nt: TGTGCCAGCAGCTTAGTTGCAGTTAACACAGATACGCAGTATTTT
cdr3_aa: CASSLVAVNTDTQYF

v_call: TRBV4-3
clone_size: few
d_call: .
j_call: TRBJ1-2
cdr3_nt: TGCGCCAGCAGCCAAGATACCAGGCGTTATGGGGGCTACACCTTC
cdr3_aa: CASSQDTRRYGGYTF

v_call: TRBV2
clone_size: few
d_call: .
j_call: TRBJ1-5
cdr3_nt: TGTGCCAGCGCCCCGCTCTATAGCAATCAGCCCCAGCATTTT
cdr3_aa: CASAPLYSNQPQHF

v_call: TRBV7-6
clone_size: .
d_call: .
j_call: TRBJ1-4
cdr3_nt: TGTGCCAGCAGCTTAGGCGTCCTTACGACAGCTTCTGGACGCGCAACTAATGAAAAACTGTTTTTT
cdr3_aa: CASSLGVLTTASGRATNEKLFF

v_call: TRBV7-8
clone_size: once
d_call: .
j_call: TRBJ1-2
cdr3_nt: TGTGCCAGCAGCTACGGACATGGGATGAACTATGGCTACACCTTC
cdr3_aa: CASSYGHGMNYGYTF

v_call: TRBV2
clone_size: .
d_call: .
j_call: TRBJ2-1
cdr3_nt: TGTGCCAGCAGGCCCTCCTTCGGTGGTGAGCAGTTCTTC
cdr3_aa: CASRPSFGGEQFF

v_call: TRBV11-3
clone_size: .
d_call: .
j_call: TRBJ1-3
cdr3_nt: TGTGCCAGCAGTTCCGACAGCTCTGGAAACACCATATATTTT
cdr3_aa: CASSSDSSGNTIYF

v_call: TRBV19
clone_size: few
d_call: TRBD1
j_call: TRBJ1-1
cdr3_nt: TGCCAGACAGGGCGGAACACTGAAGCTTTCTTT
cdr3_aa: CQTGRNTEAFF

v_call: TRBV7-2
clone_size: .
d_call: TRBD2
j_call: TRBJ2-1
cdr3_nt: TGTGCCAGCAGCTTTTTAGCGGGGGTTTACAATGAGCAGTTCTTC
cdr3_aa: CASSFLAGVYNEQFF